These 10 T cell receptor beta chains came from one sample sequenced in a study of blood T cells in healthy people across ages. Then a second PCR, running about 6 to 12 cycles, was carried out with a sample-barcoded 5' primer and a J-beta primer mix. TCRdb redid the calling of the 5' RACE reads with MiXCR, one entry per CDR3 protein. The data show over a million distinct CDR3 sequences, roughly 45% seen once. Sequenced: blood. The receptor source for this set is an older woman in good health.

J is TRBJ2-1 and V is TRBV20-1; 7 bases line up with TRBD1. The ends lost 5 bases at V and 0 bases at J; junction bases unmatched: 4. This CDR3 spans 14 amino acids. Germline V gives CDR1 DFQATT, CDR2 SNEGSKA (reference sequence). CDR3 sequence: CSAWTGSSYNEQFF. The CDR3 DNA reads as TGCAGTGCTTGGACAGGAAGCTCCTACAATGAGCAGTTCTTC.

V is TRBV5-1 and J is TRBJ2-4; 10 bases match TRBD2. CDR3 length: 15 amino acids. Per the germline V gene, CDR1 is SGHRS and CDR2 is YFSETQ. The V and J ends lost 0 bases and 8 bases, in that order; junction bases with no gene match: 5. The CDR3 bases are TGCGCCAGCAGCTTGGGGGCTAGCGGGAGTCACATTCAGTACTTC. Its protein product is CASSLGASGSHIQYF.

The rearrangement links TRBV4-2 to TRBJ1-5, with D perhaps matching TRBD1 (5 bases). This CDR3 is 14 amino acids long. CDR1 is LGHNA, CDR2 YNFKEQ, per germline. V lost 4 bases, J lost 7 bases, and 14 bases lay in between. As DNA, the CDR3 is TGTGCCAGCAGCCCAGAGGGGAAGGGGCAGCCCCAGCATTTT. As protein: CASSPEGKGQPQHF.

CDR3 sequence reads: CSVRRPLYEQFF. CDR3 nucleotide sequence: TGCAGTGTTCGTAGACCGCTCTATGAGCAGTTCTTC. The chain uses TRBV20-1 and TRBJ2-1; D is unclear. Germline V gene lookup returns CDR1 DFQATT and CDR2 SNEGSKA (reference sequence). V was trimmed by 7 bases and J by 8 bases, leaving 15 bases between them. This CDR3 has 12 amino acids.

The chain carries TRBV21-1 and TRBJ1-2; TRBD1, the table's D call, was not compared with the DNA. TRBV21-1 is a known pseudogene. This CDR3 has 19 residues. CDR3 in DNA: TGTGCCAGCAGCCTCTTTCGCCTATTCCGGGGACAGGGGGCGTTAGGCTACACCTTC. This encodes CASSLFRLFRGQGALGYTF.

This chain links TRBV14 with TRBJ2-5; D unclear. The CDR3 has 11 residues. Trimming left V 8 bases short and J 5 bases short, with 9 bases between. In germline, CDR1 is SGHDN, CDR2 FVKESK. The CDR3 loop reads CASGKKETQYF. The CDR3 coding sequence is TGTGCCAGCGGTAAGAAGGAGACCCAGTACTTC.

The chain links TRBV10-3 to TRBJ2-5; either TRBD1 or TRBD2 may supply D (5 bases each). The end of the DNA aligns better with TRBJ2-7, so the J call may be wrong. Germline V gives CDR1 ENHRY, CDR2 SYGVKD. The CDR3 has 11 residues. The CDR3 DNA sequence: TGTGCCATCAGTCAGGGACACGAGCAGTACTTC. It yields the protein CAISQGHEQYF.

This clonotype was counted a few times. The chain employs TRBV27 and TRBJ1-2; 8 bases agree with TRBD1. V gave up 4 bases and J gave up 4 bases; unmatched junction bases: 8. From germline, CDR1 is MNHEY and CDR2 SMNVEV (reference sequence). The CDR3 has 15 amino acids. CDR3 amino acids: CASSSPGTGTYGYTF. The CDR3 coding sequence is TGTGCCAGCAGTTCCCCCGGGACAGGTACCTATGGCTACACCTTC.

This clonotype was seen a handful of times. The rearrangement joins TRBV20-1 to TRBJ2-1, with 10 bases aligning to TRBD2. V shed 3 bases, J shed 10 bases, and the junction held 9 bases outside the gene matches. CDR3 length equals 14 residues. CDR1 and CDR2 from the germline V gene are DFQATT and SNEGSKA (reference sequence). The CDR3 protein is CSARRLAGEWEQFF. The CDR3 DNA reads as TGCAGTGCTAGGAGGCTAGCGGGAGAATGGGAGCAGTTCTTC.

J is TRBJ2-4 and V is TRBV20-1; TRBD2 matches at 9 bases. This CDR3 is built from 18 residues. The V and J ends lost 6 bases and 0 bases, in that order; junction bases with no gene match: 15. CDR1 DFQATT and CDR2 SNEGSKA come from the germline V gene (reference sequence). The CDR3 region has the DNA TGCAGTGCCATAGATGTCAATAGCGGGAGCTTAGCCAAAAACATTCAGTACTTC. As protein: CSAIDVNSGSLAKNIQYF.